A single sample gave rise to the 17 T cell receptor beta chains below, sequenced in a study of response to subunit inactivated influenza vaccine. Using its own MiXCR run on the RT-PCR reads, TCRdb lists one record per CDR3 protein. This repertoire shows about 480,000 distinct CDR3 sequences, about 25% found once; its top ten account for around 1.8%. The sequencing used CD4+ T cells sorted from PBMCs, collected 5 to 6 days after vaccination. The receptor source for this set is a man aged 50-60 years who received an inactivated influenza vaccine.

A few counts support this clonotype. The rearrangement joins TRBV7-2 to TRBJ2-1; 11 positions agree with TRBD2. Germline trimming cut 1 base from V and 9 bases from J; bases unmatched to any gene: 2. The CDR3 length is 14 residues. The V gene's germline CDR1 is SGHTA and CDR2 FQGNSA. The CDR3 reads CASSLVTSGSEQFF. In nucleotides, the CDR3 is TGTGCCAGCAGCTTAGTAACTAGCGGGAGTGAGCAGTTCTTC.

This clonotype was picked up a small number of times. This chain uses TRBV7-2 with TRBJ1-2; D is undetermined. Trimming left V 4 bases short and J 9 bases short, with 9 bases between. From germline, CDR1 is SGHTA and CDR2 FQGNSA. The length of the CDR3 is 11 residues. In DNA, the CDR3 is TGTGCCAGCAGCTCAACGTCCAGCTACACCTTC. This encodes CASSSTSSYTF.

The J gene is TRBJ1-2, the V gene TRBV12-3 or TRBV12-4; D call uncertain. V was trimmed by 6 bases and J by 8 bases, leaving 19 bases between them. The CDR3 consists of 14 residues. DNA of the CDR3: TGTGCCAGCAGCTTGGACGGGTCTATCGCCGGCTACACCTTC. Translation gives CASSLDGSIAGYTF.

The gene calls are TRBV5-1 and TRBJ2-1; 13 bases match TRBD2. CDR3 length: 18 residues. J gave up 0 bases and V 4 bases, and 7 bases lay outside the gene matches. From germline, CDR1 is SGHRS and CDR2 YFSETQ. As DNA, the CDR3 is TGCGCCAGCAGCAAGACTAGCGGGGGGACCTCCTCCTACAATGAGCAGTTCTTC. This translates into CASSKTSGGTSSYNEQFF.

In its sample, this clonotype was seen a few times. V and J are TRBV4-2 and TRBJ1-6; no clear D gene. Germline CDR1 and CDR2: LGHNA and YNFKEQ. This CDR3 comprises 15 residues. V gave up 1 base and J gave up 10 bases, with 14 bases separating them. This CDR3 reads CASSQARYQESPLHF. The CDR3 region has the DNA TGTGCCAGCAGCCAAGCCAGGTATCAAGAATCACCCCTCCACTTT.

The chain has TRBV11-2 and TRBJ2-5; weak D call: TRBD2 (7 bases). This CDR3 is built from 19 residues. Germline CDR1 and CDR2: SGHAT and FQNNGV. The V end lost 5 bases, the J end lost 3 bases, and 28 bases lay between the germline ends. For the CDR3, the DNA is TGTGCCAGCAGCCCCGTGTTCGGGGGAGGGGGAAATCGGAAAGAGACCCAGTACTTC. Its translation is CASSPVFGGGGNRKETQYF.

The chain is built from TRBV12-3 or TRBV12-4 and TRBJ2-5; D might be TRBD1 or TRBD2, each matching 5 bases. Trimming cost V 1 base and J 6 bases, with 15 bases left between them. The CDR3 is 15 residues long. The DNA for the CDR3 is TGTGCCAGCAGTTTAGAGGGCAGGGTGGGACAGACCCAGTACTTC. This translates into CASSLEGRVGQTQYF.

This clonotype was seen a handful of times. This chain connects TRBV30 to TRBJ2-1; 7 bases line up with TRBD1. The CDR3 runs to 14 residues. The germline V gene has CDR1 GTSNPN and CDR2 SVGIG (reference sequence). The V gene end was trimmed by 5 bases and the J gene end by 6 bases; junction bases not matched to a gene: 10. CDR3 protein: CAWAGTALGNEQFF. The CDR3 coding sequence is TGTGCCTGGGCCGGGACAGCCTTGGGCAATGAGCAGTTCTTC.

This clonotype was picked up a small number of times. CDR3 sequence reads: CASSEVYGGETQYF. CDR3 nucleotides: TGTGCCAGCAGTGAAGTTTACGGGGGAGAGACCCAGTACTTC. The gene calls are TRBV2 and TRBJ2-5, with a tentative D call TRBD2 (6 bases). In germline, CDR1 is SNHLY, CDR2 FYNNEI. V shed 1 base and J shed 4 bases, with 10 bases lying between them. The CDR3 runs to 14 residues.

This clonotype has just a few counts. The chain couples TRBV12-3 or TRBV12-4 to TRBJ2-4; D might be TRBD2 (6 bases). Trimming pared 1 base from V and 11 bases from J, leaving 15 bases between. The CDR3 covers 14 residues. CDR3 amino acids: CASSLESQGGVQYF. CDR3 DNA sequence: TGTGCCAGCAGTTTAGAGTCGCAGGGAGGAGTTCAGTACTTC.

This clonotype was detected a few times. The chain joins TRBV2 to TRBJ1-2; 9 bases align to TRBD1. The CDR3 sequence is 13 residues long. V dropped 6 bases and J dropped 7; count of bases not matched to a gene: 6. CDR1 is SNHLY and CDR2 is FYNNEI in the germline V gene. Written as DNA, the CDR3 is TGTGCCAGCAGGGAACAGGGGGCAGGTGGCTACACCTTC. Amino acids: CASREQGAGGYTF.

In this sample, this clonotype turned up a few times. The chain recombines TRBV7-2 with TRBJ2-7; 10 bases match TRBD2. V lost 5 bases and J lost 6; bases outside the gene matches: 10. This CDR3 spans 15 amino acids. Germline CDR1 is SGHTA and CDR2 is FQGNSA. The chain's CDR3 is CASSPQPGLAFEQYF. The DNA of the CDR3 is TGTGCCAGCAGCCCCCAGCCGGGACTAGCGTTCGAGCAGTACTTC. Full variable domain (outside the CDR3, taken from reference TRBV7-2 and TRBJ2-7): GAGVSQSPSNKVTEKGKDVELRCDPISGHTALYWYRQSLGQGLEFLIYFQGNSAPDKSGLPSDRFSAERTGGSVSTLTIQRTQQEDSAVYLCASSPQPGLAFEQYFGPGTRLTVT.

Only a few counts were recorded for this clonotype. The rearrangement uses TRBV27 and TRBJ2-7, with 11 nucleotides matching TRBD1. CDR1 is MNHEY, CDR2 SMNVEV, per germline (reference sequence). The trim removed 8 bases at V and 3 bases at J, leaving 6 bases unmatched. The CDR3 sequence is 14 residues long. DNA of the CDR3: TGTGCCAGCCGACTGGGGACAGGGGGCTACGAGCAGTACTTC. It encodes CASRLGTGGYEQYF.

This clonotype was seen a few times. The DNA of the CDR3 is TGTGCCAGCAGCTTAATCTTAGGGGGCACCGGGGAGCTGTTTTTT. Protein product: CASSLILGGTGELFF. The chain recombines TRBV7-2 with TRBJ2-2; weak D call: TRBD1 (6 bases). Germline CDR1 is SGHTA and CDR2 is FQGNSA. The CDR3 spans 15 residues. V was trimmed by 2 bases and J by 4 bases, leaving 11 bases between them.

This clonotype was observed a few times. The CDR3 DNA reads as TGTGCCAGCAGAATCACGAGCTCCTACGAGCAGTACTTC. Encoded protein: CASRITSSYEQYF. The V and J genes are TRBV28 and TRBJ2-7; D ambiguous. The CDR3 contains 13 residues. CDR1 and CDR2 (germline): MDHEN, SYDVKM. Trimming removed 6 bases at V and 0 bases at J, with 9 bases between.

This clonotype occurred a few times. The chain recombines TRBV18 with TRBJ2-3; 16 nucleotides match TRBD2. Germline V lookup: CDR1 KGHSH, CDR2 LQKENI. V was pared by 0 bases and J by 0 bases, with 3 bases of the junction left unmatched. CDR3 length: 19 amino acids. This CDR3 reads CASSPPGLAGGHSTDTQYF. The CDR3 bases are TGTGCCAGCTCACCACCGGGACTAGCGGGGGGGCACAGCACAGATACGCAGTATTTT.

The rearrangement uses TRBV5-1 and TRBJ2-3, with 9 bases that match TRBD2. CDR3 length: 19 amino acids. Trimming removed 4 bases from V and 3 bases from J; junction bases left unmatched: 18. Germline V lookup: CDR1 SGHRS, CDR2 YFSETQ. The CDR3 loop reads CASSQAGSGGNPWTDTQYF. CDR3 nucleotides: TGCGCCAGCAGCCAAGCTGGAAGCGGGGGGAACCCCTGGACAGATACGCAGTATTTT.